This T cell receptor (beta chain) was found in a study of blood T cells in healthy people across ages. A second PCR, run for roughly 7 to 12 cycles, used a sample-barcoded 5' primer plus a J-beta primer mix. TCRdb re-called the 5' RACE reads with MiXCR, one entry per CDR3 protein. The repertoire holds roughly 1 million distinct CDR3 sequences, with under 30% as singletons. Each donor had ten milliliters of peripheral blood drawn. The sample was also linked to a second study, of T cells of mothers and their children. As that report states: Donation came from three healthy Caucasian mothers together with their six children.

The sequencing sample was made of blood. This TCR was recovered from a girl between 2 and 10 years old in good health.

Written as DNA, the CDR3 is TGTGCCAGCAGCCTCCCCCCTAAATGGGGCTACACCTTC. Residues: CASSLPPKWGYTF. This sequence joins TRBV7-2 and TRBJ1-2; D ambiguous. With 5 bases removed from V and 8 bases from J, the gap between germline ends came to 15 bases. The germline CDR1 and CDR2 sequences are SGHTA and FQGNSA. The CDR3 is 13 residues long.